The 27 T cell receptor beta chains below were found in one sample sequenced in a study of T-cell reconstitution after alpha-beta-depleted transplantation in children. As it was prepared, the TCRbeta library received unique molecular identifiers. TCRdb fed the PCR reads into MiXCR, producing one record per CDR3 protein. The data show approximately 500,000 distinct CDR3 sequences, 27% seen once. The sequences come from PBMCs, collected before TCRalphabeta/CD19-depleted stem cell transplant. All receptors derive from a boy younger than two with Wiskott-Aldrich syndrome, due to receive a stem cell transplant.

This clonotype was picked up a small number of times. The chain links TRBV10-3 to TRBJ2-7; D is perhaps TRBD2 (5 bases). There are 14 residues in the CDR3. Germline assignment: CDR1 ENHRY and CDR2 SYGVKD. Trimming took 1 base from V and 6 from J, leaving 13 bases between them. CDR3 loop: CAISEFRGVAEQYF. CDR3 bases: TGTGCCATCAGTGAGTTCCGGGGAGTTGCCGAGCAGTACTTC.

The chain couples TRBV6-1 to TRBJ2-2; possible D gene TRBD2, 7 bases. CDR3 length equals 14 residues. V lost 11 bases and J lost 4, with 17 bases in between. The germline V gene has CDR1 MNHNS and CDR2 SASEGT. Written as DNA, the CDR3 is TGTGCCGGCCCCCGGGGGGCTGGCACCGGGGAGCTGTTTTTT. This translates into CAGPRGAGTGELFF.

This rearrangement joins TRBV15 to TRBJ2-1; possibly TRBD1 or TRBD2 for D (6 bases each). Germline lookup yields CDR1 LNHNV and CDR2 YYDKDF (reference sequence). V lost 1 base and J 5 bases, leaving 12 bases between the germline ends. This CDR3 has 15 residues. The CDR3 reads CATSRGGDTNNEQFF. CDR3 DNA: TGTGCCACCAGCAGAGGGGGGGACACAAACAATGAGCAGTTCTTC.

The rearrangement uses TRBV11-2 and TRBJ2-7, with 10 bases matching TRBD2. Germline V CDR1 and CDR2: SGHAT, FQNNGV. The CDR3 has 16 amino acids. V lost 5 bases, J lost 2 bases, and 9 bases stayed unmatched. CDR3 loop: CASSPRTSGETYEQYF. The CDR3, as DNA: TGTGCCAGCAGCCCGAGGACTAGCGGTGAAACCTACGAGCAGTACTTC.

This clonotype was observed a handful of times. V is TRBV6-5 and J is TRBJ2-1; tentatively, D is TRBD1 (6 bases). Germline CDR1 and CDR2: MNHEY and SVGAGI. This CDR3 has 16 residues. V was cut by 0 bases and J by 6 bases, with 15 bases left in between. Written as DNA, the CDR3 is TGTGCCAGCAGTTACTCGGTTGTTGGGACACCCAATGAGCAGTTCTTC. It encodes CASSYSVVGTPNEQFF.

The chain uses TRBV5-1 and TRBJ1-4; D is perhaps TRBD1 (5 bases). Germline CDR1 reads SGHRS; CDR2 reads YFSETQ. The CDR3 spans 16 residues. V lost 0 bases and J lost 4, with 13 bases in between. The CDR3 coding sequence is TGCGCCAGCAGCTTGGACCCGGGACGGATTAATGAAAAACTGTTTTTT. It specifies CASSLDPGRINEKLFF. Full variable domain (remainder filled in from reference TRBV5-1 and TRBJ1-4): KAGVTQTPRYLIKTRGQQVTLSCSPISGHRSVSWYQQTPGQGLQFLFEYFSETQRNKGNFPGRFSGRQFSNSRSEMNVSTLELGDSALYLCASSLDPGRINEKLFFGSGTQLSVL.

The V and J genes are TRBV5-1 and TRBJ1-4; no reliable D call. This CDR3 contains 14 residues. CDR1 and CDR2 from the germline V gene are SGHRS and YFSETQ. V was trimmed by 1 base and J by 4 bases, leaving 8 bases between them. The CDR3 region has the DNA TGCGCCAGCAGCTTGCAGCCGGGTAATGAAAAACTGTTTTTT. Amino acid sequence: CASSLQPGNEKLFF.

This clonotype was detected a few times. This chain links TRBV7-9 with TRBJ1-6; 9 bases are a match to TRBD1. The CDR3 length is 15 residues. Looked up from germline, CDR1 is SEHNR and CDR2 is FQNEAQ (reference sequence). Losses at the gene ends were 3 bases for V and 8 bases for J; bases not matched to a gene: 5. The CDR3 region has the DNA TGTGCCAGCAGCTTGGGGGACAGGGTCGATTCACCCCTCCACTTT. The encoded protein is CASSLGDRVDSPLHF.

This chain connects TRBV11-2 to TRBJ2-1, with D uncertain. Per the germline V gene, CDR1 is SGHAT and CDR2 is FQNNGV. Deletions cut 5 bases from V and 0 bases from J, with 20 bases between. This CDR3 is built from 18 residues. CDR3 nucleotides: TGTGCCAGCAGCCGCAGCTGTACCTCCGTTAGCTCCTACAATGAGCAGTTCTTC. Translated, it gives CASSRSCTSVSSYNEQFF.

This clonotype was seen only once. The gene calls are TRBV20-1 and TRBJ2-1; 7 bases match TRBD2. CDR1 and CDR2 from the germline V gene are DFQATT and SNEGSKA (reference sequence). V shed 3 bases, J shed 0 bases, and the junction held 5 bases outside the gene matches. CDR3 length equals 15 residues. The CDR3 DNA sequence: TGCAGTGCTAGCCCCGGCGGGAGCTCCTACAATGAGCAGTTCTTC. Translation gives CSASPGGSSYNEQFF.

This clonotype was observed a handful of times. The chain couples TRBV20-1 to TRBJ2-7, with D possibly matching TRBD2 (5 bases). The CDR3 is made up of 13 amino acids. Germline values: CDR1 DFQATT, CDR2 SNEGSKA (reference sequence). V was pared by 1 base and J by 7 bases, with 14 bases between. CDR3 DNA: TGCAGTGCTAGAGGCGGAACCGAGGGTGAGCAGTACTTC. Amino acid sequence: CSARGGTEGEQYF.

This clonotype appeared a few times. CDR3 DNA sequence: TGCGCCAGCAGTGGGGGGACAGGGGCAAATCAGCCCCAGCATTTT. Protein sequence: CASSGGTGANQPQHF. The rearrangement uses TRBV5-1 and TRBJ1-5; TRBD1 aligns across 10 bases. The J segment lost 4 bases and the V segment lost 5 bases, leaving 6 bases of the junction unmatched. The CDR3 totals 15 residues. The V gene's germline CDR1 is SGHRS and CDR2 YFSETQ.

The CDR3 spells CASSLGRTRGYNEQFF. For the CDR3, the DNA is TGCGCCAGCAGCTTGGGACGGACTAGAGGCTACAATGAGCAGTTCTTC. J is TRBJ2-1 and V is TRBV5-1; 7 bases line up with TRBD2. The CDR3 has 16 amino acids. V trimming: 0 bases; J trimming: 3 bases; junction bases outside the gene matches: 6. The V gene's germline CDR1 is SGHRS and CDR2 YFSETQ.

The rearrangement uses TRBV5-1 and TRBJ2-7; D unresolved. The CDR3 is made up of 14 amino acids. The germline gives CDR1 SGHRS, CDR2 YFSETQ. The germline V and J ends were trimmed by 4 bases and 0 bases, with 11 bases remaining between them. The CDR3 nucleotides are TGCGCCAGCAGCAAATTAGGTCCCTCCTACGAGCAGTACTTC. Its protein is CASSKLGPSYEQYF.

This clonotype was picked up one time. CDR3: CASGPGGNIQYF. The CDR3 DNA is TGCGCCAGCGGCCCCGGCGGAAACATTCAGTACTTC. The gene calls are TRBV5-1 and TRBJ2-4; unclear D gene. Trimming removed 7 bases at V and 6 bases at J, with 11 bases between. The CDR3 length is 12 residues. Germline CDR1 is SGHRS and CDR2 is YFSETQ.

In this sample, this clonotype turned up once. DNA for the CDR3: TGCAGCGTAGCCCAGCTAGGGGAGACCTACGAGCAGTACTTC. Translating gives CSVAQLGETYEQYF. The J gene is TRBJ2-7, the V gene TRBV29-1; D may be TRBD1 or TRBD2 (5 bases each). Per the germline V gene, CDR1 is SQVTM and CDR2 is ANQGSEA. The CDR3 covers 14 residues. V was shortened by 6 bases and J by 2 bases, with 17 bases between the two germline ends.

For this clonotype: One end of the junction fails to match germline, which may point to a read error. The chain uses TRBV5-1 and TRBJ2-3; the match to TRBD2 covers 7 bases. Germline V gives CDR1 SGHRS, CDR2 YFSETQ. The length of the CDR3 is 15 residues. CDR3 nucleotides: TGCGCCAGCAGCTTGGCGATGACTAGCAGAGATACGCAGTATTTT. Translating gives CASSLAMTSRDTQYF.

The V and J genes are TRBV20-1 and TRBJ2-2, with 13 bases matching TRBD2. The CDR3 extends over 16 amino acids. In germline, CDR1 is DFQATT, CDR2 SNEGSKA (reference sequence). The ends lost 6 bases at V and 1 base at J; junction bases unmatched: 5. In DNA form, the CDR3 reads TGCAGTGCCCTACTAGCGGGAGGGTTGAACACCGGGGAGCTGTTTTTT. This codes for CSALLAGGLNTGELFF.

This clonotype has just one count. V and J are TRBV5-1 and TRBJ1-4; no firm D call. This CDR3 comprises 14 residues. Trimming stripped 1 base from V and 6 bases from J, with 10 bases between. Per the germline V gene, CDR1 is SGHRS and CDR2 is YFSETQ. The CDR3 reads CASSLLSADEKLFF. Here the CDR3 DNA reads TGCGCCAGCAGCTTGTTGTCAGCGGATGAAAAACTGTTTTTT.

There are a few counts of this clonotype. The genes are TRBV29-1 and TRBJ1-4; the D is unclear. With 4 bases removed from V and 12 bases from J, the gap between germline ends came to 15 bases. Per germline, CDR1 SQVTM and CDR2 ANQGSEA. The CDR3 is 12 amino acids. The CDR3 loop is CSVGPRDGELFF. In nucleotides, the CDR3 is TGCAGCGTTGGACCTCGCGACGGGGAACTGTTTTTT.

The sample holds a few counts of this clonotype. The chain is built from TRBV7-9 and TRBJ2-7; 7 positions agree with TRBD1. The CDR3 has 17 residues. Germline V gives CDR1 SEHNR, CDR2 FQNEAQ (reference sequence). The trim removed 5 bases at V and 5 bases at J, leaving 18 bases unmatched. CDR3 bases: TGTGCCAGCAGCGGAGAAGGGATCAGGGGGTATATTGACGAGCAGTACTTC. Translation: CASSGEGIRGYIDEQYF.

V gene TRBV4-1 combines with J gene TRBJ2-1; a weak D match, TRBD1 (5 bases). There are 18 residues in the CDR3. With 4 bases removed from V and 0 bases from J, the gap between germline ends came to 19 bases. The germline V gene encodes CDR1 MGHRA and CDR2 YSYEKL. The CDR3: CASSRIRGGASSYNEQFF. In nucleotides, the CDR3 is TGCGCCAGCAGCCGGATAAGAGGTGGGGCGAGCTCCTACAATGAGCAGTTCTTC.

The chain has TRBV7-2 and TRBJ2-7, with D perhaps TRBD1 (5 bases). The CDR3 consists of 13 residues. The germline V gene encodes CDR1 SGHTA and CDR2 FQGNSA. Trimming removed 4 bases from V and 3 bases from J, with 10 bases in between. The CDR3 DNA reads as TGTGCCAGCAGCTCACGACAGATCTACGAGCAGTACTTC. This translates into CASSSRQIYEQYF.

This chain connects TRBV29-1 to TRBJ2-7, with a tentative D call TRBD1 (6 bases). Germline CDR1 is SQVTM and CDR2 is ANQGSEA. V lost 7 bases and J 5 bases, leaving 12 bases between the germline ends. The CDR3 has 11 amino acids. Here the CDR3 DNA reads TGCAGCGATTACAGGGCCCACGAGCAGTACTTC. Protein: CSDYRAHEQYF.

The chain links TRBV6-5 to TRBJ2-1; 11 positions match TRBD2. After removal of 2 bases from V and 8 bases from J, the junction contained 2 bases not matched to a gene. The length of the CDR3 is 14 residues. Germline V gene sequence: CDR1 MNHEY, CDR2 SVGAGI. The CDR3, as DNA: TGTGCCAGCAGTTACGGTAGCGGGAGGGATGAGCAGTTCTTC. Its translation: CASSYGSGRDEQFF.

The sample holds a few counts of this clonotype. The chain recombines TRBV9 with TRBJ2-1; 7 bases are a match to TRBD2. The trim removed 0 bases at V and 4 bases at J, leaving 4 bases unmatched. The CDR3 has 15 residues. CDR1 and CDR2 (germline): SGDLS, YYNGEE. In nucleotides, the CDR3 is TGTGCCAGCAGCGTAGGAGCGGGAAAGTACAATGAGCAGTTCTTC. It is translated as CASSVGAGKYNEQFF.

This clonotype has a single count. The rearrangement links TRBV20-1 to TRBJ2-1; TRBD1 matches 8 bases. The CDR3 has 15 residues. CDR1 DFQATT and CDR2 SNEGSKA come from the germline V gene (reference sequence). The J segment lost 6 bases and the V segment lost 3 bases, leaving 10 bases of the junction unmatched. The CDR3 nucleotides read TGCAGTGCTAGGTTTGGACAGGGTAAAGGCAATGAGCAGTTCTTC. It yields the protein CSARFGQGKGNEQFF.